This T cell receptor (beta chain) stems from a study of cytomegalovirus exposure and HLA in healthy donors. PCR employed 60 Vbeta and 13 Jbeta primers. Sequenced by immunoSEQ multiplex PCR; TCRdb stores in-frame clones only, minus some. The table has 99,000 or so clones, 70% to 80% seen once. For this clone: The target antigen is unknown.

V lost 4 bases and J 5 bases, leaving 12 bases between the germline ends. The CDR3 runs 13 residues. Germline V CDR1 and CDR2: SGHTA, FQGNSA. General observations from the study: It is likely that the observed cluster of highly shared sequence variants was a sequencing artifact. A later look showed TCR association rates differing by HLA locus, highest for DRB1 and lowest for HLA-C. In terms of immune exposure information, only CMV serostatus was available.

The sequence derives from a man aged 25-45 years in good health and CMV-seronegative. The material sequenced was PBMCs. The rearrangement joins TRBV7-2 to TRBJ2-7, with D maybe TRBD2 (5 bases). CDR3 in amino acids: CASSSMTGNEQYF. DNA for the CDR3: TGTGCCAGCAGCTCGATGACGGGGAACGAGCAGTACTTC.